Shown below are 10 T cell receptor beta chains from a single sample sequenced in a study of blood T cell repertoires in COVID-19. TCRdb keeps only in-frame clones here, not all; method: immunoSEQ multiplex PCR. The repertoire holds about 150,000 clones, with 70% to 90% as singletons. The sequenced sample was peripheral blood. Every receptor here comes from a woman aged 55-70 years with COVID-19, enrolled during active disease.

The chain recombines TRBV10-3 with TRBJ1-5; no reliable D call. Trimming stripped 6 bases from V and 4 bases from J, with 13 bases between. The CDR3 runs to 14 residues. Germline V gives CDR1 ENHRY, CDR2 SYGVKD. The CDR3: CAISEVGRNQPQHF. CDR3 DNA sequence: TGTGCCATCAGCGAGGTGGGGAGGAATCAGCCCCAGCATTTT.

The chain recombines TRBV27 with TRBJ1-1; TRBD1 is a possible D gene (5 bases). From germline, CDR1 is MNHEY and CDR2 SMNVEV (reference sequence). The CDR3 is 12 amino acids. V lost 2 bases and J 7 bases, leaving 8 bases between the germline ends. The CDR3 is CASSLNRFEAFF. CDR3 in DNA: TGTGCCAGCAGTTTAAACAGGTTTGAAGCTTTCTTT.

CDR3: CASSYSPSLNTEAFF. The CDR3 DNA reads as TGTGCCAGCAGTTACTCCCCCTCTCTGAACACTGAAGCTTTCTTT. This chain uses TRBV6-2 or TRBV6-3 with TRBJ1-1; D is undetermined. V was shortened by 0 bases and J by 0 bases, with 8 bases between the two germline ends. Germline loops: CDR1 MNHEY, CDR2 SVGEGT. The CDR3 has 15 residues.

This chain joins TRBV3-1 (or the pseudogene TRBV3-2) and TRBJ1-2, with 9 nucleotides matching TRBD1. Germline lookup yields CDR1 LGHDT and CDR2 YNNKEL (reference sequence). The trim removed 0 bases at V and 10 bases at J, leaving 9 bases unmatched. CDR3 size: 15 residues. The CDR3 bases are TGTGCCAGCAGCCAAGATACTACGGGGACAGGGTTCTACACCTTC. This encodes CASSQDTTGTGFYTF.

The chain combines TRBV9 with TRBJ1-1, with 9 nucleotides matching TRBD1. Looked up from germline, CDR1 is SGDLS and CDR2 is YYNGEE. V was clipped by 3 bases and J by 0 bases; unmatched bases: 3. The CDR3 has 15 residues. The CDR3 bases are TGTGCCAGCAGCGCCACAGGGGGCTTGAACACTGAAGCTTTCTTT. This gives the protein CASSATGGLNTEAFF.

The chain is built from TRBV4-1 and TRBJ2-7, with 8 nucleotides matching TRBD1. Germline CDR1 MGHRA, CDR2 YSYEKL. V was clipped by 0 bases and J by 4 bases; unmatched bases: 5. The CDR3 runs 15 residues. The CDR3 reads CASSQDAGGWYEQYF. CDR3 nucleotides: TGCGCCAGCAGCCAAGATGCAGGGGGCTGGTACGAGCAGTACTTC.

V is TRBV5-4 and J is TRBJ2-2; 8 bases line up with TRBD1. Looked up from germline, CDR1 is SGHNT and CDR2 is YYREEE (reference sequence). After removal of 5 bases from V and 5 bases from J, the junction contained 5 bases not matched to a gene. This CDR3 is 14 amino acids long. This chain's CDR3 is CASRTGARTGELFF. The DNA for the CDR3 is TGTGCCAGCAGGACAGGGGCGAGGACCGGGGAGCTGTTTTTT.

This clone has more than one count but fewer than ten. The chain combines TRBV1 with TRBJ1-1. TRBV1 is labeled a pseudogene. CDR3 length: 19 amino acids. CDR3 sequence reads: CTSSQDRSGGGPGRTEAFF. In DNA form, the CDR3 reads TGCACCAGCAGCCAAGATCGTTCCGGCGGGGGGCCGGGACGGACTGAAGCTTTCTTT.

As DNA, the CDR3 is TGCGCCAGCAGCTGGCGGCGTGTGACAGGGATCAGAAATGAGCAGTTCTTC. This gives the protein CASSWRRVTGIRNEQFF. The chain has TRBV5-1 and TRBJ2-1, with 7 bases matching TRBD1. Germline CDR1 and CDR2: SGHRS and YFSETQ. The CDR3 runs to 17 residues. Trimming cost V 3 bases and J 7 bases; bases outside gene matches: 16.

Here the CDR3 reads CASRPAGTPNYGYTF. The DNA of the CDR3 is TGTGCCAGCAGGCCTGCGGGCACTCCTAACTATGGCTACACCTTC. This chain uses TRBV3-1 (or the pseudogene TRBV3-2) with TRBJ1-2; no clear D gene. The CDR3 loop spans 15 amino acids. Germline values: CDR1 LGHDT, CDR2 YNNKEL (reference sequence). Trimming took 6 bases from V and 0 from J, leaving 14 bases between them.